Listed below are T cell receptor beta chains from one sample, sequenced in a study of T cell responses to AZD1222 COVID-19 vaccine. The method was immunoSEQ multiplex PCR; TCRdb's version includes in-frame clones alone and lacks a portion of them. The sample has approximately 110,000 clones, 88% seen once. The source material was peripheral blood, sampled on day 0 of AZD1222 vaccination. These receptors all come from an adult in good health. CDR3s include the opening cysteine and the closing phenylalanine or tryptophan. Fields, in order: CDR3 length, V gene, clone size, D gene, J gene, CDR3 protein, CDR3 DNA. A D gene is named only where the DNA matches it firmly. Size values are once, few and many counts, or a class for expanded clones, and some rows have none.

len: 16; v_gene: TRBV5-8; abundance: .; d_gene: TRBD1; j_gene: TRBJ1-2; CDR3aa: CASSLPNEQGAKGYTF; CDR3nt: TGTGCCAGCAGCTTGCCAAACGAACAGGGGGCAAAAGGCTACACCTTC
len: 16; v_gene: TRBV10-3; abundance: .; d_gene: TRBD1; j_gene: TRBJ1-2; CDR3aa: CAISESRGNTGADYTF; CDR3nt: TGTGCCATCAGTGAGTCGAGGGGAAATACAGGGGCTGACTACACCTTC
len: 11; v_gene: TRBV28; abundance: few; d_gene: .; j_gene: TRBJ1-4; CDR3aa: CASTGVEKLFF; CDR3nt: TGTGCCAGCACCGGTGTCGAAAAACTGTTTTTT
len: 17; v_gene: TRBV3-1/TRBV3-2; abundance: once; d_gene: .; j_gene: TRBJ1-2; CDR3aa: CASSQDIGRGARYGYTF; CDR3nt: TGTGCCAGCAGCCAAGATATAGGCAGGGGCGCCCGCTATGGCTACACCTTC
len: 15; v_gene: TRBV5-4; abundance: once; d_gene: TRBD1; j_gene: TRBJ2-4; CDR3aa: CASSLEGTGINIQYF; CDR3nt: TGTGCCAGCAGCTTAGAAGGGACAGGGATAAACATTCAGTACTTC
len: 14; v_gene: TRBV7-2; abundance: .; d_gene: .; j_gene: TRBJ1-5; CDR3aa: CASSTGLLNQPQHF; CDR3nt: TGTGCCAGCAGCACAGGGTTACTCAATCAGCCCCAGCATTTT
len: 15; v_gene: TRBV7-8; abundance: once; d_gene: .; j_gene: TRBJ1-1; CDR3aa: CASSLEGRPNTEAFF; CDR3nt: TGTGCCAGCAGCTTAGAAGGCAGGCCGAACACTGAAGCTTTCTTT
len: 14; v_gene: TRBV18; abundance: .; d_gene: TRBD1; j_gene: TRBJ2-2; CDR3aa: CASSPGQVTGELFF; CDR3nt: TGTGCCAGCTCACCGGGACAGGTCACCGGGGAGCTGTTTTTT
len: 15; v_gene: TRBV7-2; abundance: .; d_gene: .; j_gene: TRBJ1-6; CDR3aa: CASSSFGTGGSPLHF; CDR3nt: TGTGCCAGCAGCTCGTTCGGCACTGGTGGATCACCCCTCCACTTT
len: 14; v_gene: TRBV11-2; abundance: once; d_gene: .; j_gene: TRBJ1-5; CDR3aa: CASSLAGANQPQHF; CDR3nt: TGTGCCAGCAGCTTAGCTGGGGCCAATCAGCCCCAGCATTTT
len: 16; v_gene: TRBV6-2/TRBV6-3; abundance: .; d_gene: .; j_gene: TRBJ1-3; CDR3aa: CASSHPAPSSGNTIYF; CDR3nt: TGTGCCAGCAGCCACCCTGCCCCGAGCTCTGGAAACACCATATATTTT
len: 16; v_gene: TRBV5-1; abundance: .; d_gene: TRBD1; j_gene: TRBJ1-6; CDR3aa: CASSLAGQGGNSPLHF; CDR3nt: TGCGCCAGCAGCTTGGCGGGACAGGGAGGCAATTCACCCCTCCACTTT
len: 15; v_gene: TRBV13; abundance: .; d_gene: .; j_gene: TRBJ2-3; CDR3aa: CASSQPGRTTDTQYF; CDR3nt: TGTGCCAGCAGCCAACCGGGACGGACCACAGATACGCAGTATTTT
len: 15; v_gene: TRBV6-5; abundance: .; d_gene: TRBD1; j_gene: TRBJ1-2; CDR3aa: CASRGTGQDFMGYTF; CDR3nt: TGTGCCAGCAGGGGCACTGGACAGGATTTTATGGGCTACACCTTC
len: 14; v_gene: TRBV10-3; abundance: few; d_gene: .; j_gene: TRBJ2-5; CDR3aa: CAISGGGTQETQYF; CDR3nt: TGTGCCATCAGTGGCGGGGGCACCCAAGAGACCCAGTACTTC
len: 11; v_gene: TRBV29-1; abundance: .; d_gene: TRBD1; j_gene: TRBJ1-1; CDR3aa: CSVDQGAWAFF; CDR3nt: TGCAGCGTTGACCAGGGGGCGTGGGCTTTCTTT
len: 13; v_gene: TRBV29-1; abundance: .; d_gene: TRBD1; j_gene: TRBJ2-5; CDR3aa: CSVAGQVEETQYF; CDR3nt: TGCAGCGTGGCGGGACAGGTTGAAGAGACCCAGTACTTC
len: 13; v_gene: TRBV11-2; abundance: .; d_gene: .; j_gene: TRBJ1-1; CDR3aa: CASSSDRNTEAFF; CDR3nt: TGTGCCAGCAGCTCCGACCGCAACACTGAAGCTTTCTTT
len: 14; v_gene: TRBV10-3; abundance: .; d_gene: TRBD1; j_gene: TRBJ1-3; CDR3aa: CAIRTGEAGNTIYF; CDR3nt: TGTGCCATCAGGACAGGGGAGGCTGGAAACACCATATATTTT
len: 15; v_gene: TRBV27; abundance: .; d_gene: TRBD1; j_gene: TRBJ1-5; CDR3aa: CASRPGTDSNQPQHF; CDR3nt: TGTGCCAGCAGACCCGGGACAGATAGCAATCAGCCCCAGCATTTT
len: 15; v_gene: TRBV18; abundance: once; d_gene: .; j_gene: TRBJ2-7; CDR3aa: CASSPQSQGRGEQYF; CDR3nt: TGTGCCAGCTCACCGCAGTCGCAGGGTCGAGGCGAGCAGTACTTC
len: 15; v_gene: TRBV4-2; abundance: once; d_gene: TRBD1; j_gene: TRBJ2-1; CDR3aa: CASSQGQGENNEQFF; CDR3nt: TGTGCCAGCAGCCAAGGGCAGGGGGAGAACAATGAGCAGTTCTTC
len: 16; v_gene: TRBV6-5; abundance: .; d_gene: .; j_gene: TRBJ2-2; CDR3aa: CASSYLGPPNTGELFF; CDR3nt: TGTGCCAGCAGTTACCTGGGACCTCCGAACACCGGGGAGCTGTTTTTT
len: 13; v_gene: TRBV7-2; abundance: .; d_gene: TRBD1; j_gene: TRBJ1-1; CDR3aa: CASSEQTGESAFF; CDR3nt: TGTGCCAGCAGCGAGCAGACAGGGGAATCAGCTTTCTTT
len: 12; v_gene: TRBV7-2; abundance: .; d_gene: .; j_gene: TRBJ1-2; CDR3aa: CASSSSGYGYTF; CDR3nt: TGTGCCAGCAGCTCTTCAGGGTATGGCTACACCTTC
len: 15; v_gene: TRBV6-5; abundance: .; d_gene: TRBD2; j_gene: TRBJ2-7; CDR3aa: CASSPPGGLEYEQYF; CDR3nt: TGTGCCAGCAGCCCCCCGGGAGGGCTGGAGTACGAGCAGTACTTC
len: 19; v_gene: TRBV11-2; abundance: .; d_gene: .; j_gene: TRBJ2-7; CDR3aa: CASSQPIDLRGTLSYEQYF; CDR3nt: TGTGCCAGCAGCCAACCCATCGACCTACGAGGGACCCTCTCCTACGAGCAGTACTTC
len: 15; v_gene: TRBV19; abundance: .; d_gene: .; j_gene: TRBJ1-5; CDR3aa: CASIWRQNSNQPQHF; CDR3nt: TGTGCCAGTATCTGGCGGCAGAATAGCAATCAGCCCCAGCATTTT
len: 17; v_gene: TRBV11-2; abundance: .; d_gene: .; j_gene: TRBJ2-1; CDR3aa: CASSLFPGGSVGNEQFF; CDR3nt: TGTGCCAGCAGCTTATTTCCAGGCGGCTCCGTTGGCAATGAGCAGTTCTTC
len: 15; v_gene: TRBV3-1/TRBV3-2; abundance: .; d_gene: TRBD2; j_gene: TRBJ2-5; CDR3aa: CASSQDPAGGPSQYF; CDR3nt: TGTGCCAGCAGCCAAGATCCAGCGGGGGGACCGTCCCAGTACTTC
len: 13; v_gene: TRBV5-4; abundance: .; d_gene: .; j_gene: TRBJ2-1; CDR3aa: CASSLGGDNEQFF; CDR3nt: TGTGCCAGCAGCTTGGGGGGTGACAATGAGCAGTTCTTC
len: 13; v_gene: TRBV12-3/TRBV12-4; abundance: .; d_gene: .; j_gene: TRBJ2-3; CDR3aa: CASSLGRGDTQYF; CDR3nt: TGTGCCAGCAGTTTAGGCAGGGGAGATACGCAGTATTTT
len: 16; v_gene: TRBV6-6; abundance: .; d_gene: TRBD1; j_gene: TRBJ1-5; CDR3aa: CASSYPTQGAGQPQHF; CDR3nt: TGTGCCAGCAGTTACCCCACCCAGGGGGCGGGTCAGCCCCAGCATTTT
len: 16; v_gene: TRBV9; abundance: .; d_gene: TRBD2; j_gene: TRBJ2-7; CDR3aa: CASSVRTSGASYEQYF; CDR3nt: TGTGCCAGCAGCGTCCGGACTAGCGGGGCCTCCTACGAGCAGTACTTC
len: 11; v_gene: TRBV12-3/TRBV12-4; abundance: .; d_gene: .; j_gene: TRBJ2-1; CDR3aa: CASTSVGEQFF; CDR3nt: TGTGCCAGCACCTCCGTGGGTGAGCAGTTCTTC
len: 15; v_gene: TRBV18; abundance: .; d_gene: .; j_gene: TRBJ2-5; CDR3aa: CASSLGGALQETQYF; CDR3nt: TGTGCCAGCTCCTTAGGCGGGGCCCTACAAGAGACCCAGTACTTC
len: 14; v_gene: TRBV25-1; abundance: .; d_gene: .; j_gene: TRBJ2-7; CDR3aa: CASRGGTVYYEQYF; CDR3nt: TGTGCCAGCAGGGGGGGGACAGTTTACTACGAGCAGTACTTC
len: 11; v_gene: TRBV12-3/TRBV12-4; abundance: .; d_gene: .; j_gene: TRBJ2-5; CDR3aa: CASSQEGTQYF; CDR3nt: TGTGCCAGCAGCCAGGAGGGGACCCAGTACTTC
len: 14; v_gene: TRBV19; abundance: .; d_gene: .; j_gene: TRBJ1-6; CDR3aa: CASSSGQTNSPLHF; CDR3nt: TGTGCCAGTAGTTCGGGACAAACAAATTCACCCCTCCACTTT
len: 13; v_gene: TRBV12-3/TRBV12-4; abundance: .; d_gene: .; j_gene: TRBJ1-2; CDR3aa: CASSLSVGYGYTF; CDR3nt: TGTGCCAGCAGTTTAAGTGTTGGCTATGGCTACACCTTC
len: 14; v_gene: TRBV11-2; abundance: .; d_gene: TRBD1; j_gene: TRBJ1-1; CDR3aa: CASSSTGWDTEAFF; CDR3nt: TGTGCCAGCAGCTCGACAGGGTGGGACACTGAAGCTTTCTTT
len: 12; v_gene: TRBV13; abundance: .; d_gene: .; j_gene: TRBJ1-1; CDR3aa: CASSLLSTEAFF; CDR3nt: TGTGCCAGCAGCTTATTGAGCACTGAAGCTTTCTTT
len: 11; v_gene: TRBV6-2/TRBV6-3; abundance: .; d_gene: .; j_gene: TRBJ2-1; CDR3aa: CASSQNNEQFF; CDR3nt: TGTGCCAGCAGCCAAAACAATGAGCAGTTCTTC
len: 15; v_gene: TRBV9; abundance: .; d_gene: .; j_gene: TRBJ1-3; CDR3aa: CASSVVGGVGNTIYF; CDR3nt: TGTGCCAGCAGCGTAGTAGGAGGGGTAGGAAACACCATATATTTT
len: 15; v_gene: TRBV7-8; abundance: .; d_gene: TRBD1; j_gene: TRBJ1-2; CDR3aa: CASSLRQGADYGYTF; CDR3nt: TGTGCCAGCAGCCTTCGACAGGGGGCAGACTATGGCTACACCTTC
len: 20; v_gene: TRBV9; abundance: .; d_gene: TRBD2; j_gene: TRBJ2-1; CDR3aa: CASSVGPGTSGSSSYNEQFF; CDR3nt: TGTGCCAGCAGCGTGGGTCCCGGGACTAGCGGTTCGAGCTCCTACAATGAGCAGTTCTTC
len: 13; v_gene: TRBV12-3/TRBV12-4; abundance: .; d_gene: TRBD1; j_gene: TRBJ2-1; CDR3aa: CASSWDSYNEQFF; CDR3nt: TGTGCCAGCAGTTGGGACAGTTACAATGAGCAGTTCTTC